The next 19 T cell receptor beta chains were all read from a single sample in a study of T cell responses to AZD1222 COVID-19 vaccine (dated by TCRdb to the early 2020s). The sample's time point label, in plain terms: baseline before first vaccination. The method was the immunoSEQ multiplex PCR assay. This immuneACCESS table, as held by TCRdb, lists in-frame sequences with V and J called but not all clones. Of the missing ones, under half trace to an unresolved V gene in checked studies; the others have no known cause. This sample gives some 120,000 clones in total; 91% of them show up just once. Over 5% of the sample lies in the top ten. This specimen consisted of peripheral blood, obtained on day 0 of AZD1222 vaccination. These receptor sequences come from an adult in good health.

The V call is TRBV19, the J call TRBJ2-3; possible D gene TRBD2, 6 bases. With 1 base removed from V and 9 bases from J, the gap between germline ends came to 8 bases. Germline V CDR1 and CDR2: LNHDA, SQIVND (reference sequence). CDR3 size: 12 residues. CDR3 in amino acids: CASSIGGNTQYF. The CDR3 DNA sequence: TGTGCCAGTAGTATAGGCGGGAACACGCAGTATTTT.

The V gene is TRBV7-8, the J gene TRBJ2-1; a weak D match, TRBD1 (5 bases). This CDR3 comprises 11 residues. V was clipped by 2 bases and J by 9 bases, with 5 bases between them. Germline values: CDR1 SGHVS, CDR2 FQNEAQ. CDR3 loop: CASSLRGEQFF. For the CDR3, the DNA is TGTGCCAGCAGCTTAAGGGGTGAGCAGTTCTTC.

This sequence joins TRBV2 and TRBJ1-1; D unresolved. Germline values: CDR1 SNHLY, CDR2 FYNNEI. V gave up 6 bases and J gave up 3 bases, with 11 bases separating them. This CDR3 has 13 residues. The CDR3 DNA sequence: TGTGCCAGCAGATTAGCTCTATACACTGAAGCTTTCTTT. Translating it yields CASRLALYTEAFF.

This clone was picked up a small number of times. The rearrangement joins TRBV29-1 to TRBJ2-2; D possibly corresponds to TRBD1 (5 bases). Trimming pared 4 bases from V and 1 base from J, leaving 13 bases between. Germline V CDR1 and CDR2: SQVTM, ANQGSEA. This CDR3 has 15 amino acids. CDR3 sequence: CSVGPAGWNTGELFF. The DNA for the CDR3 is TGCAGCGTTGGCCCCGCAGGGTGGAACACCGGGGAGCTGTTTTTT.

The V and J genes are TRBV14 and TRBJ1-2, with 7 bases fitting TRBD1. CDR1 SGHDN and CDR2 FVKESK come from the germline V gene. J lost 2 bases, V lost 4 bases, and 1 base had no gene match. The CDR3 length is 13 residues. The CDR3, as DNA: TGTGCCAGCAGCCCAGGGGGAAACTATGGCTACACCTTC. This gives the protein CASSPGGNYGYTF.

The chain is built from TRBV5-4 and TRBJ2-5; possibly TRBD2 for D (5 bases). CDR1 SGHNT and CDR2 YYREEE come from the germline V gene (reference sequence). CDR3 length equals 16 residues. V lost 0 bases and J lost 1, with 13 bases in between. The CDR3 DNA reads TGTGCCAGCAGCTTGGGCTCCGGACTTATCCAAGAGACCCAGTACTTC. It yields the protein CASSLGSGLIQETQYF.

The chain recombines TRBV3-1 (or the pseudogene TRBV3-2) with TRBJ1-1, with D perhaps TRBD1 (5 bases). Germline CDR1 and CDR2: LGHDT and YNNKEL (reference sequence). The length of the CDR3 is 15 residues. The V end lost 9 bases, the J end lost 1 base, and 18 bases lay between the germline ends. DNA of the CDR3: TGTGCCAGTGGTGGGAGGGGCCGACCGAACACTGAAGCTTTCTTT. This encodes CASGGRGRPNTEAFF.

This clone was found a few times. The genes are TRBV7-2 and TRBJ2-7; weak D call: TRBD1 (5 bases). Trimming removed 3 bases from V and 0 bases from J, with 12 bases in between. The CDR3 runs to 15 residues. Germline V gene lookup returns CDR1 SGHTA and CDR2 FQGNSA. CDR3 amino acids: CASSLGPGNSYEQYF. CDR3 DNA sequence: TGTGCCAGCAGCTTGGGCCCAGGGAACTCCTACGAGCAGTACTTC.

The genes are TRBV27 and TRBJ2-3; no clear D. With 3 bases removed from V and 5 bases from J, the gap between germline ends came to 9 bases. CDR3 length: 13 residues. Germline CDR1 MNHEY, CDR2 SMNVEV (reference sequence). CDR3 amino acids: CASSFSVRDTQYF. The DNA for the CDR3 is TGTGCCAGCAGTTTCTCCGTCCGAGATACGCAGTATTTT.

CDR3 loop: CASSPKDPDPTEAFF. CDR3 coding DNA: TGTGCCAGCAGCCCAAAGGACCCTGATCCCACTGAAGCTTTCTTT. The chain couples TRBV5-4 to TRBJ1-1; no firm D call. Trimming pared 4 bases from V and 4 bases from J, leaving 17 bases between. The V gene's germline CDR1 is SGHNT and CDR2 YYREEE (reference sequence). The CDR3 has 15 residues. Combining the CDR3 with reference TRBV5-4 and TRBJ1-1 gives the whole variable domain ETGVTQSPTHLIKTRGQQVTLRCSSQSGHNTVSWYQQALGQGPQFIFQYYREEENGRGNFPPRFSGLQFPNYSSELNVNALELDDSALYLCASSPKDPDPTEAFFGQGTRLTVV.

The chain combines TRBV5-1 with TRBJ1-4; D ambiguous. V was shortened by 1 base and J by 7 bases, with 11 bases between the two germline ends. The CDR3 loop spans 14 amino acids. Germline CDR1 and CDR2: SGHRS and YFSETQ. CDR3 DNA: TGCGCCAGCAGCTTGAGGCGGATGGGTGAAAAACTGTTTTTT. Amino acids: CASSLRRMGEKLFF.

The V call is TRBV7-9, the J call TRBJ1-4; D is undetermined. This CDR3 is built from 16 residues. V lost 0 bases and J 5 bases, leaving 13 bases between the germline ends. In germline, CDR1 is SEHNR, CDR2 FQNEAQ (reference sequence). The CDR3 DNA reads TGTGCCAGCAGCTTAGCGTGGCAGCGCGCGAATGAAAAACTGTTTTTT. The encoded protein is CASSLAWQRANEKLFF.

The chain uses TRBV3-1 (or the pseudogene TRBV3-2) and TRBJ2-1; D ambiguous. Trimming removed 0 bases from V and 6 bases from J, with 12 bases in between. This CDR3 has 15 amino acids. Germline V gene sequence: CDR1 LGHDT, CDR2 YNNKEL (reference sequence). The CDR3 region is CASSQDSLSINEQFF. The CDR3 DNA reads TGTGCCAGCAGCCAAGACAGCCTTTCCATCAATGAGCAGTTCTTC.

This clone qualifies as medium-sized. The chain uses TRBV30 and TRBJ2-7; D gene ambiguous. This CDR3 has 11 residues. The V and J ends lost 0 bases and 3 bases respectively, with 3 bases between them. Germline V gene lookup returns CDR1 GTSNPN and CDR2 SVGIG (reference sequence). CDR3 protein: CAWSVGYEQYF. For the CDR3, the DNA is TGTGCCTGGAGTGTAGGCTACGAGCAGTACTTC.

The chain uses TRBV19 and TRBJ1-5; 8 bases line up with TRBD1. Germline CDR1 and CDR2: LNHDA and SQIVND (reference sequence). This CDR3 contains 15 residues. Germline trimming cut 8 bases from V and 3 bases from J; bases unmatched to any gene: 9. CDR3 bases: TGTGCCAGTGACCGGACAGGGCAAAACAATCAGCCCCAGCATTTT. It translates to CASDRTGQNNQPQHF. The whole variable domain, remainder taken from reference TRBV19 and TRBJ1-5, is DGGITQSPKYLFRKEGQNVTLSCEQNLNHDAMYWYRQDPGQGLRLIYYSQIVNDFQKGDIAEGYSVSREKKESFPLTVTSAQKNPTAFYLCASDRTGQNNQPQHFGDGTRLSIL.

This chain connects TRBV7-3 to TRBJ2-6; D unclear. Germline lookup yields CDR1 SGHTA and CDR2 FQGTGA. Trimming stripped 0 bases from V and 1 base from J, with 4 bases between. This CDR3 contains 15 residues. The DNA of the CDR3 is TGTGCCAGCAGCTTAACAGGGTCTGGGGCCAACGTCCTGACTTTC. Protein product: CASSLTGSGANVLTF. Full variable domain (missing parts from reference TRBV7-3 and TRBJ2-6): GAGVSQTPSNKVTEKGKYVELRCDPISGHTALYWYRQSLGQGPEFLIYFQGTGAADDSGLPNDRFFAVRPEGSVSTLKIQRTERGDSAVYLCASSLTGSGANVLTFGAGSRLTVL.

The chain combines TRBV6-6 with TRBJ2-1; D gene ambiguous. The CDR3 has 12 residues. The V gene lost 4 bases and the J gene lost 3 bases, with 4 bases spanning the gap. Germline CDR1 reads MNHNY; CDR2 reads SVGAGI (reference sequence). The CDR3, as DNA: TGTGCCAGCAGTTCCGGCTACAATGAGCAGTTCTTC. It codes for CASSSGYNEQFF.

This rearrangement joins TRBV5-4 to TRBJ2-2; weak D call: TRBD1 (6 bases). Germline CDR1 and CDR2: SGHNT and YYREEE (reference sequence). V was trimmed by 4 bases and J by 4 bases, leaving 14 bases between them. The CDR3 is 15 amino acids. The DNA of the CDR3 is TGTGCCAGCAGCCACTCCCGGGACACCACCGGGGAGCTGTTTTTT. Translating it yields CASSHSRDTTGELFF.

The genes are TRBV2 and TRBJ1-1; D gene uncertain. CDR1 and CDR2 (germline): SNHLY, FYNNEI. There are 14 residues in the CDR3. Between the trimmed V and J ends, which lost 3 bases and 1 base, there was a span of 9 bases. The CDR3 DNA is TGTGCCAGCAGTGAGGACCCGAGGAACACTGAAGCTTTCTTT. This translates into CASSEDPRNTEAFF.